This record looks at one T cell receptor (beta chain) sequence and its context. Its target is not known. The source of the sample is a study of blood T cells in healthy people across ages. Across the study: There was about one barcoded beta molecule captured by template switching per two T cells. Whole-study findings and limits: Diversity was higher, and naive CD4+ cells more numerous, in long-lived donors than in aged donors. The study could not conclusively compare naive and antigen-experienced cells, given its unsorted PBMCs.

Sample-barcoded 5' priming and a J-beta primer mix drove a second PCR of roughly 7 to 11 cycles. Unique molecular identifiers of 12 random nucleotides labeled each cDNA. TCRdb processed the 5' RACE reads anew with MiXCR; each CDR3 protein has one entry. The table has around 1.5 million distinct CDR3 sequences, roughly 32% seen once. The CDR3 totals 14 residues. CDR1 SEHNR and CDR2 FQNEAQ come from the germline V gene (reference sequence). The V gene lost 8 bases and the J gene lost 7 bases, with 17 bases spanning the gap. The sample comprised blood. The TCR was taken from a woman aged 25 to 39 in good health. The rearrangement uses TRBV7-9 and TRBJ2-2; D gene ambiguous. This CDR3 is CASAPELGVGELFF. Written as DNA, the CDR3 is TGTGCCAGCGCTCCCGAATTGGGCGTCGGGGAGCTGTTTTTT.